The 15 T cell receptor beta chains below all came from one sample that was sequenced in a study of T cell responses to AZD1222 COVID-19 vaccine (dated by TCRdb to about 2021). Explained via the paper, the time point label denotes: baseline before first vaccination. The library was built by means of the immunoSEQ multiplex PCR assay. TCRdb holds this immuneACCESS table with in-frame rearrangements only. Some clones are missing; in checked studies, unresolved V genes explain under half, and the rest has no known cause. Across this sample there are about 190,000 clones, with almost 95% seen only once. Roughly 1.3% of the sample is held by the ten biggest clonotypes. This specimen consisted of peripheral blood, obtained on day 0 of AZD1222 vaccination. Every receptor here comes from an adult in good health.

The chain is built from TRBV30 and TRBJ2-7; TRBD2 aligns across 7 bases. CDR1 is GTSNPN, CDR2 SVGIG, per germline (reference sequence). This CDR3 spans 11 amino acids. V lost 1 base and J lost 6; bases outside the gene matches: 0. The CDR3 reads CAWSGGGEQYF. CDR3 nucleotides: TGTGCCTGGAGTGGGGGGGGCGAGCAGTACTTC.

The rearrangement joins TRBV28 to TRBJ2-1; TRBD2 agrees at 10 bases. The CDR3 is 16 residues long. The germline V gene has CDR1 MDHEN and CDR2 SYDVKM. The V and J ends lost 4 bases and 5 bases, in that order; junction bases with no gene match: 8. In DNA, the CDR3 is TGTGCCAGCAGTTCCGCCTTAGCGGGGGGAAACAATGAGCAGTTCTTC. Its protein product is CASSSALAGGNNEQFF.

Written as DNA, the CDR3 is TGTGCCAGCAGCCCACGAACAGGGGCGGATGGCTACACCTTC. It codes for CASSPRTGADGYTF. The rearrangement joins TRBV4-2 to TRBJ1-2; 7 bases map to TRBD1. CDR3 length: 14 residues. The junction had 8 bases not matched to a gene; V was cut back by 4 bases and J by 6 bases. Germline CDR1 reads LGHNA; CDR2 reads YNFKEQ.

V gene TRBV10-3 combines with J gene TRBJ1-3; 8 positions match TRBD1. The CDR3 has 16 residues. Trimming took 6 bases from V and 0 from J; bases not matched to a gene: 7. CDR1 and CDR2 (germline): ENHRY, SYGVKD. CDR3 bases: TGTGCCATCAGACTTCAGGGGGCCAGCTCTGGAAACACCATATATTTT. Translated: CAIRLQGASSGNTIYF.

This chain uses TRBV7-6 with TRBJ1-4; 7 positions agree with TRBD1. The CDR3 runs to 15 residues. V lost 5 bases to trimming and J lost 4 bases; unmatched junction nucleotides: 7. Germline assignment: CDR1 SGHVS and CDR2 FNYEAQ. This chain's CDR3 is CASSPGDRLNEKLFF. As DNA, the CDR3 is TGTGCCAGCAGCCCTGGGGACAGACTTAATGAAAAACTGTTTTTT.

This clone was seen a single time. The CDR3 region has the DNA TGTGCCAGCTCATCTAGCGGGGCATCCACCGGGGAGCTGTTTTTT. It is translated as CASSSSGASTGELFF. The V and J genes are TRBV18 and TRBJ2-2; 9 bases are shared with TRBD2. CDR3 length: 15 amino acids. CDR1 and CDR2 (germline): KGHSH, LQKENI. With V trimmed by 5 bases and J by 4 bases, 5 bases remained unmatched.

This clone was seen only once. The chain has TRBV4-3 and TRBJ2-6; D unclear. Germline V gene sequence: CDR1 LGHNA, CDR2 YSLEER. V was pared by 4 bases and J by 2 bases, with 12 bases between. This CDR3 has 16 amino acids. CDR3 amino acids: CASSLNPGPGANVLTF. As DNA, the CDR3 is TGCGCCAGCAGCCTAAACCCCGGTCCTGGGGCCAACGTCCTGACTTTC.

The genes are TRBV7-2 and TRBJ2-1; 8 bases map to TRBD2. CDR1 SGHTA and CDR2 FQGNSA come from the germline V gene. The CDR3 consists of 15 residues. After removal of 1 base from V and 5 bases from J, the junction contained 4 bases not matched to a gene. CDR3 loop: CASSLGTSPNNEQFF. The DNA of the CDR3 is TGTGCCAGCAGCTTAGGGACTAGCCCCAACAATGAGCAGTTCTTC.

V and J are TRBV6-6 and TRBJ1-6; tentative D call: TRBD1 (5 bases). CDR3 length equals 16 residues. CDR1 is MNHNY, CDR2 SVGAGI, per germline (reference sequence). Trimming stripped 4 bases from V and 4 bases from J, with 14 bases between. Here the CDR3 DNA reads TGTGCCAGCAGTTCGCCGGGACGGCAGTATAATTCACCCCTCCACTTT. This translates into CASSSPGRQYNSPLHF.

The V call is TRBV5-1, the J call TRBJ1-2; tentatively, D is TRBD1 (5 bases). Trimming took off 4 bases at V and 0 bases at J, with 19 bases between the two ends. The CDR3 consists of 17 residues. The V gene's germline CDR1 is SGHRS and CDR2 YFSETQ. CDR3 DNA: TGCGCCAGCAGCCTGACGTTTACCGGGACTCCTAACTATGGCTACACCTTC. Its translation is CASSLTFTGTPNYGYTF.

This chain connects TRBV5-6 to TRBJ1-2, with D maybe TRBD1 (5 bases). CDR3 length: 14 residues. V lost 6 bases, J lost 3 bases, and 15 bases lay in between. Germline loops: CDR1 SGHDT, CDR2 YYEEEE. CDR3 DNA: TGTGCCAGCAAAGGGGAACATTCGTACTATGGCTACACCTTC. Its protein product is CASKGEHSYYGYTF.

This chain links TRBV27 with TRBJ1-6, with D perhaps TRBD1 (5 bases). V lost 3 bases and J 8 bases, leaving 11 bases between the germline ends. The CDR3 totals 14 residues. Germline lookup yields CDR1 MNHEY and CDR2 SMNVEV (reference sequence). CDR3 bases: TGTGCCAGCAGTTTGGGGCAACGACATTCACCCCTCCACTTT. Protein: CASSLGQRHSPLHF.

V usage is TRBV5-4 and J usage is TRBJ2-2; TRBD1 is a possible D gene (6 bases). The CDR3 spans 15 residues. V was pared by 4 bases and J by 0 bases, with 10 bases between. Germline CDR1 reads SGHNT; CDR2 reads YYREEE (reference sequence). The CDR3 nucleotides are TGTGCCAGCAGCCAGGACAGATCGAACACCGGGGAGCTGTTTTTT. Amino acid sequence: CASSQDRSNTGELFF.

A word on this clone: Relative to the germline gene, one junction end is altered; a read error may explain this. The V and J genes are TRBV14 and TRBJ1-1, with TRBD1 matching over 9 bases. CDR3 size: 14 residues. Per germline, CDR1 SGHDN and CDR2 FVKESK. CDR3 nucleotides: TGTGCCAGCAGCCAAGATAGAGTTTTGGGGACAGGGATCTTT. Translation: CASSQDRVLGTGIF.

This sequence joins TRBV27 and TRBJ1-1; D may be TRBD1 (5 bases). Germline V gene data show CDR1 as MNHEY and CDR2 as SMNVEV (reference sequence). V lost 3 bases to trimming and J lost 7 bases, with 12 bases between them. The CDR3 totals 13 residues. The CDR3 DNA reads as TGTGCCAGCAGTTTCATGGGGGGAGGTGAAGCTTTCTTT. Its translation: CASSFMGGGEAFF.